This T cell receptor beta chain was identified in a study of cytomegalovirus exposure and HLA in healthy donors. With 2 bases clipped from V and 4 bases from J, the junction kept 5 bases outside the gene matches. Per the germline V gene, CDR1 is LNHDA and CDR2 is SQIVND (reference sequence). The CDR3 is 15 residues long. Primers for the PCR totalled 60 Vbeta and 13 Jbeta. In the study's own analysis: It was a later analysis that counted approximately 81 million unique TCR beta chains, of which roughly 10 million were shared. This table comes from immunoSEQ multiplex PCR, and its TCRdb copy is limited to in-frame clones, with some not included. V and J calls and clone size follow that table, whereas D and trimming were derived from the DNA. The table lists around 190,000 clones, nearly 80% of them singletons.

The chain combines TRBV19 with TRBJ1-1; 9 bases line up with TRBD1. The sequenced sample was PBMCs. This clonotype was obtained from a female donor in good health and CMV-seronegative. Written as DNA, the CDR3 is TGTGCCAGTAGTATAAGTTGGACAGGGGCCACTGAAGCTTTCTTT. Amino acid sequence: CASSISWTGATEAFF.